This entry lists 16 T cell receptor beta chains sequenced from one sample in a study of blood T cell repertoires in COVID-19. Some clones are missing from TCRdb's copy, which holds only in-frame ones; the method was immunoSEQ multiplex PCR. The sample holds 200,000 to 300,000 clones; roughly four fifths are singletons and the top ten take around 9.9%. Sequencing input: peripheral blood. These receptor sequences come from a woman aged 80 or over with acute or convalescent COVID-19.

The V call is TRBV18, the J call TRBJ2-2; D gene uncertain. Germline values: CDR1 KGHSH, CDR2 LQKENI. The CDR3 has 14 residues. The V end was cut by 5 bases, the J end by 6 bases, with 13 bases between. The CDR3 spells CASSVGRQAGELFF. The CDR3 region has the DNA TGTGCCAGCTCAGTTGGGCGCCAGGCCGGGGAGCTGTTTTTT.

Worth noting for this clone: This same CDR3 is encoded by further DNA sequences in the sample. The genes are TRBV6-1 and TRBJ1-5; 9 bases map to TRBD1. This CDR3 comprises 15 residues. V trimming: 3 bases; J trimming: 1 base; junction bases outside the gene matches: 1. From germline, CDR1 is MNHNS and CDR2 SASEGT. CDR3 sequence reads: CASSEGTGSNQPQHF. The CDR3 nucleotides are TGTGCCAGCAGTGAGGGGACAGGGAGCAATCAGCCCCAGCATTTT.

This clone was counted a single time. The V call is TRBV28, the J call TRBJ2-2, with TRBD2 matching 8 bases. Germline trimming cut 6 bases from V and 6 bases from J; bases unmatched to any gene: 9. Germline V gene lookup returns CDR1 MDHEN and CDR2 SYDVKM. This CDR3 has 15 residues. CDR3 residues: CASSGGLVLPGELFF. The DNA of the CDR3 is TGTGCCAGCAGCGGGGGACTAGTTTTACCCGGGGAGCTGTTTTTT.

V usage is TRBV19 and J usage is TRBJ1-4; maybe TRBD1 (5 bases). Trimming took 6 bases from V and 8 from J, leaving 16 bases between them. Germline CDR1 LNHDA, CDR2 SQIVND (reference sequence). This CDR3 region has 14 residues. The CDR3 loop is CASSAGLEGEKLFF. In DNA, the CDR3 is TGTGCCAGTAGCGCAGGCCTGGAGGGGGAAAAACTGTTTTTT.

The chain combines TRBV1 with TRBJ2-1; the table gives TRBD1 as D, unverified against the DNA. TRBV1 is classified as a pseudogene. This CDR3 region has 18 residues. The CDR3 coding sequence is TGCACCAGCAGCCAAGATCTCGACAGGGGGCGTACCTACAATGAGCAGTTCTTC. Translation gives CTSSQDLDRGRTYNEQFF.

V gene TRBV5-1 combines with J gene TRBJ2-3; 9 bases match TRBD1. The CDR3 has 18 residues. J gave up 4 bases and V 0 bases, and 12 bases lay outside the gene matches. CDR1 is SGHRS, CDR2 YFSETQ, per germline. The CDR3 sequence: CASSLVGVGQGFPDTQYF. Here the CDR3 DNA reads TGCGCCAGCAGCTTGGTAGGCGTGGGACAGGGTTTCCCAGATACGCAGTATTTT.

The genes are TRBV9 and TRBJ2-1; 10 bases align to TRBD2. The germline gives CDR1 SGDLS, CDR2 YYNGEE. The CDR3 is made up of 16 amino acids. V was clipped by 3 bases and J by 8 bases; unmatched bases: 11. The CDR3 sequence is CASSAGLSGGAYEQFF. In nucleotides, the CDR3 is TGTGCCAGCAGCGCGGGACTGAGCGGGGGGGCTTATGAGCAGTTCTTC.

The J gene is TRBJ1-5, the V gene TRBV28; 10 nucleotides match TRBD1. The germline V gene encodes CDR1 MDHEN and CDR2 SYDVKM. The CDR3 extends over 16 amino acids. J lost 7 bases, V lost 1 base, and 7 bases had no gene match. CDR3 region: CASSLSGQGGNQPQHF. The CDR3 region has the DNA TGTGCCAGCAGTTTATCCGGACAGGGGGGGAACCAGCCCCAGCATTTT.

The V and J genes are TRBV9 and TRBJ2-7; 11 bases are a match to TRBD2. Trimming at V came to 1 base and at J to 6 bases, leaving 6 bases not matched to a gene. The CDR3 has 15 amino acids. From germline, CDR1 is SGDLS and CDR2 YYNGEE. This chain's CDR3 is CASSVSTSGVVEQYF. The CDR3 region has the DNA TGTGCCAGCAGCGTATCGACTAGCGGGGTCGTCGAGCAGTACTTC.

The CDR3 DNA reads TGTGCCAGCAGTCCACAGGGACACGGCTACACCTTC. As protein: CASSPQGHGYTF. The rearrangement links TRBV12-3 or TRBV12-4 to TRBJ1-2; TRBD1 is a possible D gene (6 bases). Trimming removed 5 bases from V and 8 bases from J, with 12 bases in between. The CDR3 loop spans 12 amino acids.

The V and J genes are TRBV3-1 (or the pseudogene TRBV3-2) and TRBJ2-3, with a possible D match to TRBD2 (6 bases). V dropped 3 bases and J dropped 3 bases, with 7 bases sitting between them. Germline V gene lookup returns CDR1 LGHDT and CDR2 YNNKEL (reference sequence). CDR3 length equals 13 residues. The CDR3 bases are TGTGCCAGCAGCCACGCGGGGACAGATACGCAGTATTTT. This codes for CASSHAGTDTQYF.

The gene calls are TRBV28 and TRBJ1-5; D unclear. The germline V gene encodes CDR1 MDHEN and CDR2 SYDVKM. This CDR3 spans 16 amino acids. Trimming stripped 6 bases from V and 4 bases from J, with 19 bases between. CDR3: CASRPPRRLGNQPQHF. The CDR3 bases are TGTGCCAGCAGACCTCCCCGGCGGCTTGGGAATCAGCCCCAGCATTTT. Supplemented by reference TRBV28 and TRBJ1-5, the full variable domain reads DVKVTQSSRYLVKRTGEKVFLECVQDMDHENMFWYRQDPGLGLRLIYFSYDVKMKEKGDIPEGYSVSREKKERFSLILESASTNQTSMYLCASRPPRRLGNQPQHFGDGTRLSIL.

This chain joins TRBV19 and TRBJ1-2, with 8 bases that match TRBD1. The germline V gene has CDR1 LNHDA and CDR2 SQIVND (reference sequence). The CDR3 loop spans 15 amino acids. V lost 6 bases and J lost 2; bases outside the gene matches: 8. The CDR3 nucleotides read TGTGCCAGTAGGACAGGGGAGGTACGGAACTATGGCTACACCTTC. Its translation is CASRTGEVRNYGYTF. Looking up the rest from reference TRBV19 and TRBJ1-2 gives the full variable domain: DGGITQSPKYLFRKEGQNVTLSCEQNLNHDAMYWYRQDPGQGLRLIYYSQIVNDFQKGDIAEGYSVSREKKESFPLTVTSAQKNPTAFYLCASRTGEVRNYGYTFGSGTRLTVV.

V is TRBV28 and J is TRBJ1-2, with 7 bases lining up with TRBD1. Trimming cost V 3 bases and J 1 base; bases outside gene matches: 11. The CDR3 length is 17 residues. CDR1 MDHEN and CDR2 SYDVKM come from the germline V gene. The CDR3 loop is CASSLGAGGSNNYGYTF. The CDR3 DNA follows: TGTGCCAGCAGTTTGGGGGCAGGGGGTTCTAATAACTATGGCTACACCTTC.

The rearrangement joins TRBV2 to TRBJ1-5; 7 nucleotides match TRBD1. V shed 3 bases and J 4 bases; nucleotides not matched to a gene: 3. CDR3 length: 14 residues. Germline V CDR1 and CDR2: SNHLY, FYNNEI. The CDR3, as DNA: TGTGCCAGCAGTGACAGGGGGATGAATCAGCCCCAGCATTTT. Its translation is CASSDRGMNQPQHF.

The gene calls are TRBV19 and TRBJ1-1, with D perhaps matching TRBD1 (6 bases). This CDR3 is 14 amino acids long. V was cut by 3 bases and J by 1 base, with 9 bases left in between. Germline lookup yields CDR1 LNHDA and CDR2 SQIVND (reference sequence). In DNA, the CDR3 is TGTGCCAGTAGTATCGACAGGTGGAACACTGAAGCTTTCTTT. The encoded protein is CASSIDRWNTEAFF.